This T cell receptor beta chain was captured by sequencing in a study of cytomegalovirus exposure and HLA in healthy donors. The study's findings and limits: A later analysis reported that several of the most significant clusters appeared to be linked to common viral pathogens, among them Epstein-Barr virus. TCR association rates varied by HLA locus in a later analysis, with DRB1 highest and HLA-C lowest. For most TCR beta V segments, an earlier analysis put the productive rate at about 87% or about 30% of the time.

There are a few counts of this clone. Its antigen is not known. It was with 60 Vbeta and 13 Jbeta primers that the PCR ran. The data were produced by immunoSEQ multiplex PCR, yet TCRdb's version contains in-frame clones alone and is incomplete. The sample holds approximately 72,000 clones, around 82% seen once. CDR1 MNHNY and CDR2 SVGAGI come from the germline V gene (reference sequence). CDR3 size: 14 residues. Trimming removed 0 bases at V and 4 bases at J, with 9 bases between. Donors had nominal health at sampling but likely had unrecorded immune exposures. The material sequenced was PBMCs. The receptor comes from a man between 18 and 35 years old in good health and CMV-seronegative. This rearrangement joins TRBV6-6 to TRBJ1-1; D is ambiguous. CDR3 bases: TGTGCCAGCAGTTACTCGCAGGAATTCACTGAAGCTTTCTTT. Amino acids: CASSYSQEFTEAFF.